The rows below give T cell receptor beta chains drawn from one sample of a study of T cells in Graves' hyperthyroidism and ophthalmopathy. TCRdb re-called the multiplex PCR reads through MiXCR, storing one row per CDR3 protein. Of nearly 750,000 distinct CDR3 sequences listed, roughly a third are singletons. Sequencing used blood. These receptors all stem from a woman aged 40-49 years with Graves' hyperthyroidism. Both conserved end residues are part of each CDR3. D genes are given only for firm matches. Some rows have no size entry. The others give once, few or many, or a class for an expanded clone.

>NA|TRBV19|TRBJ1-2|TRBD1
TGTGCCAGTAGTGAGGGACAGATCTATGGCTACACCTTC
CASSEGQIYGYTF
>many|TRBV2|TRBJ1-5|NA
TGTGCCAGCAGTTATGGGCAAGTTAATCAGCCCCAGCATTTT
CASSYGQVNQPQHF
>NA|TRBV5-4|TRBJ1-2|TRBD1
TGTGCCAGCAGTGACGGGGGGACAGCCTATGGCTACACCTTC
CASSDGGTAYGYTF
>many|TRBV7-2|TRBJ1-2|TRBD1
TGTGCCAGCAGCAGACCGGGACAGAGCTATGGCTACACCTTC
CASSRPGQSYGYTF
>few|TRBV15|TRBJ2-7|NA
TGTGCCACCAGCAGAGGAGGTAGTCAGGGGGGCCACTACGAGCAGTACTTC
CATSRGGSQGGHYEQYF
>NA|TRBV5-1|TRBJ2-5|NA
TGCGCCAGCAGCTTCAACCCCAGCCAAGAAGAGACCCAGTACTTC
CASSFNPSQEETQYF
>NA|TRBV29-1|TRBJ1-2|NA
TGCAGCGTTGAACGACAGGAGTACTATGGCTACACCTTC
CSVERQEYYGYTF
>NA|TRBV24-1|TRBJ2-7|NA
TGTGCCACCAGTGACCTTGAATGGGAGCAGTACTTC
CATSDLEWEQYF
>NA|TRBV10-3|TRBJ1-1|NA
TGTGCCATCAGTGATAGTAGCGGGTTGAACACTGAGGCTTTCTTT
CAISDSSGLNTEAFF
>many|TRBV7-2|TRBJ2-7|TRBD2
TGTGCCAGCAGCTCTAGCGGGACGGGAGGGGTCGAAGAGCAGTACTTC
CASSSSGTGGVEEQYF
>NA|TRBV7-2|TRBJ1-6|NA
TGTGCCAGCAGCCATTTACAGGCTCTGGGGAAGTCACCCCTCCACTTT
CASSHLQALGKSPLHF
>NA|TRBV27|TRBJ1-6|NA
TGTGCCACTCGTTCGTTGGTGTCCTATAATTCACCCCTCCACTTT
CATRSLVSYNSPLHF
>NA|TRBV29-1|TRBJ2-3|NA
TGCAGCGGAGGGACCCTCGAGGATACGCAGTATTTT
CSGGTLEDTQYF
>few|TRBV6-5|TRBJ2-7|NA
TGTGCCAGCAGTTACTCGATTTTCCGGGACGAGCAGTACTTC
CASSYSIFRDEQYF
>NA|TRBV4-2|TRBJ2-2|NA
TGTGCCAGCAGCCCTTCTCCGAACACCGGGGAGCTGTTTTTT
CASSPSPNTGELFF
>many|TRBV10-1|TRBJ2-2|NA
TGCGCCAGCAGTGTGGGGACCCCGAACACCGGGGAGCTGTTTTTT
CASSVGTPNTGELFF
>many|TRBV7-8|TRBJ2-7|NA
TGTGCCAGCAGCCCCCGACTCCTCAGCTCCTACGAGCAGTACTTC
CASSPRLLSSYEQYF
>NA|TRBV5-5|TRBJ1-3|NA
TGTGCCAGCAGCTTAGAGGGGGGATGGACAGCTGGAAACACCATATATTTT
CASSLEGGWTAGNTIYF
>NA|TRBV2|TRBJ1-2|TRBD1
TGTGCCAGCTCACCGCGAAGGGACAGGGAATCGGGTGGCTACACCTTC
CASSPRRDRESGGYTF
>NA|TRBV2|TRBJ1-5|TRBD1
TGTGCCAGCCTAAGTTGGACAGGGCCCAATCAGCCCCAGCATTTT
CASLSWTGPNQPQHF
>NA|TRBV6-5|TRBJ1-3|NA
TGTGCCAGCAGTTCCCGGGACCGAGGAAACACCATATATTTT
CASSSRDRGNTIYF
>NA|TRBV4-3|TRBJ2-5|NA
TGCGCCAGCAGTCAAGAAACGGTCGCCGTGAGGGGAGAGACCCAGTACTTC
CASSQETVAVRGETQYF
>many|TRBV7-9|TRBJ2-2|TRBD2
TGTGCCAGCAGCTCCCCCGGGACTAGCGGGAGCACCGGGGAGCTGTTTTTT
CASSSPGTSGSTGELFF
>NA|TRBV12-5|TRBJ1-2|NA
TGTGCTAGTGGTTTGGGGGAACGACAGGTTTGGGGCTACACCTTC
CASGLGERQVWGYTF
>many|TRBV15|TRBJ2-5|NA
TGTGCCACCGGGGGTTTCCCCCAAGAGACCCAGTACTTC
CATGGFPQETQYF
>NA|TRBV19|TRBJ2-3|NA
TGTGCCAGTAGTATATCCCCCAGGGGTGGAGATACGCAGTATTTT
CASSISPRGGDTQYF
>NA|TRBV4-1|TRBJ1-5|TRBD1
TGCGCCAGCAGCCAACCAGGGGGCCGGAGCAATCAGCCCCAGCATTTT
CASSQPGGRSNQPQHF
>NA|TRBV6-6|TRBJ1-5|NA
TGTGCCAGCAGACCGTCGGACGGGAAAAATCAGCCCCAGCATTTT
CASRPSDGKNQPQHF
>NA|TRBV2|TRBJ1-6|TRBD1
TGTGCCAGCAGTTGGATGAGGACAGGAGAATCACCCCTCCACTTT
CASSWMRTGESPLHF
>few|TRBV3-1|TRBJ2-5|NA
TGTGCCAGCAGCGCCCAGGAAGAGACCCAGTACTTC
CASSAQEETQYF
>many|TRBV20-1|TRBJ2-5|TRBD2
TGCAGCCCGACCGGGACTAGCTCGCAAGAGACCCAGTACTTC
CSPTGTSSQETQYF
>NA|TRBV13|TRBJ1-1|TRBD1
TGTGCCAGCAGCTTCGTCCGGGACAGGGAATCATCCACTGAAGCTTTCTTT
CASSFVRDRESSTEAFF
>many|TRBV7-6|TRBJ2-2|TRBD1
TGTGCCAGCAGCTTGGCCGGGACAGAGAACACCGGGGAGCTGTTTTTT
CASSLAGTENTGELFF
>NA|TRBV7-2|TRBJ1-6|NA
TGCGCCAGCAGCCAAGACAGTTCGGAACTGGGAATTTCACCCCTCCACTTT
CASSQDSSELGISPLHF
>NA|TRBV29-1|TRBJ1-2|NA
TGCAGCGAGGGACGGAACTATGGCTACACCTTC
CSEGRNYGYTF
>many|TRBV29-1|TRBJ2-5|TRBD1
TGCAGCGTTGTTGGGGTCCCTCAGACAGGGAAAGAGACCCAGTACTTC
CSVVGVPQTGKETQYF
>few|TRBV7-7|TRBJ2-5|NA
TGTGCTAGCAGCTTAGCGGCGGGCCCTTCTCAAGAGACCCAGTACTTC
CASSLAAGPSQETQYF
>NA|TRBV9|TRBJ2-5|TRBD2
TGTGCCAGCAGCGTAGGCCTAGCGGTTTTACAGCAAGAGACCCAGTACTTC
CASSVGLAVLQQETQYF
>few|TRBV2|TRBJ2-7|TRBD2
TGTGCCAGCAGAGATAGCGGGGCCTCCTACGAGCAGTACTTC
CASRDSGASYEQYF
>NA|TRBV30|TRBJ1-5|NA
TGTGCCTGGAGTGTGGGTGAGGCTCAGCCCCAGCATTTT
CAWSVGEAQPQHF
>NA|TRBV10-2|TRBJ2-1|NA
TGCGCCAGCAGTGAGCCTGGAGTGGCCTACAATGAGCAGTTCTTC
CASSEPGVAYNEQFF
>few|TRBV7-9|TRBJ2-1|TRBD2
TGTGCCAGCAGCGCCGGGTTAGCGGGCTACAATGAGCAGTTCTTC
CASSAGLAGYNEQFF
>NA|TRBV29-1|TRBJ2-5|TRBD1
TGCAGCGTTGACGACGGGACAGGAGGAGAGACCCAGTACTTC
CSVDDGTGGETQYF
>many|TRBV4-3|TRBJ1-2|NA
TGCGCCAGCAGCCAAGATCAGGCAGATTGGGATGGCTACACCTTC
CASSQDQADWDGYTF
>many|TRBV10-3|TRBJ1-5|NA
TGTGCCATCAGTGAGTCGGAAGATCAGCCCCAGCATTTT
CAISESEDQPQHF
>many|TRBV7-9|TRBJ2-7|NA
TGTGCCAGCAGTTTCTTAGGCGAGCAGTACTTC
CASSFLGEQYF
>many|TRBV2|TRBJ1-3|NA
TGTGCCAGCAACCCTCGGTGGACTTACTCTGGAAACACCATATATTTT
CASNPRWTYSGNTIYF
>few|TRBV6-6|TRBJ1-6|NA
TGTGCCAGCAGTCATCACCTCCTTAATTCACCCCTCCACTTT
CASSHHLLNSPLHF
>many|TRBV15|TRBJ2-2|TRBD1
TGTGCCACCAGCGACAGGGTCAAGGACACCGGGGAGCTGTTTTTT
CATSDRVKDTGELFF
>NA|TRBV4-3|TRBJ2-7|TRBD2
TGCGCCAGCAGCCCACTAGCGGGGGGTCGGGTCTACGAGCAGTACTTC
CASSPLAGGRVYEQYF
>NA|TRBV10-3|TRBJ1-1|NA
TGTGCCATCAAGAGGGCCGAAGGGGCAGCCTTT
CAIKRAEGAAF
>many|TRBV7-9|TRBJ2-5|NA
TGTGCCAGCAGCCTGGGAGGCAGGGCCCGCCAAGAGACCCAGTACTTC
CASSLGGRARQETQYF
>NA|TRBV15|TRBJ1-6|NA
TGTGCCACCAGCAGAGATCTAGCACCGGATAATTCACGCCTCCACTTT
CATSRDLAPDNSRLHF
>few|TRBV5-5|TRBJ2-6|NA
TGTGCCAGCAGCTCCCAGTCTGGGGGCGTAGAGACTGGGGCCAACGTCCTGACTTTC
CASSSQSGGVETGANVLTF
>NA|TRBV7-9|TRBJ2-5|NA
TGCGCCAGCAGCCAAGCATGGGGGGGGGCGGGAGAGACCCAGTACTTC
CASSQAWGGAGETQYF